A selection of T cell receptor beta chains follows, all from one sample in a study of blood T cell repertoires in COVID-19. The table came from immunoSEQ multiplex PCR; TCRdb's copy has only in-frame clones and leaves some out. This table holds roughly 69,000 clones, around 80% found once. Sequenced sample: peripheral blood. All receptors derive from a man aged 60 to 75 with COVID-19, enrolled during active disease. The conserved cysteine and the conserved F or W are not part of the CDR3 here. The D gene is left open where the match is weak. Clone size is stated in some rows and not others, as once, few, many or a class when expanded.

CDR3 length,J gene,V gene,clone size,D gene,CDR3 protein
11,TRBJ1-5,TRBV6-5,few,NA,ASSLEIDQPQH
12,TRBJ2-7,TRBV5-5,NA,NA,ASSPIFEAYEQY
11,TRBJ2-3,TRBV11-3,NA,NA,ASSFPGTDTQY
11,TRBJ2-1,TRBV3-1/TRBV3-2,NA,NA,ASSQDGRGEQF
10,TRBJ1-3,TRBV9,NA,NA,ASSAEGSTIY
11,TRBJ1-4,TRBV7-9,few,NA,ASSLGGGEKLF
14,TRBJ2-1,TRBV19,NA,TRBD1,ASSTLTGGDLNEQF
12,TRBJ2-3,TRBV10-2,NA,NA,ASCGGLWTDTQY
11,TRBJ1-1,TRBV19,NA,TRBD1,ASSRDRATEAF
14,TRBJ2-7,TRBV11-2,NA,NA,ASSPVGRRGGYEQY
12,TRBJ1-4,TRBV30,NA,TRBD1,AWDRWDRGEKLF
15,TRBJ2-7,TRBV18,NA,TRBD1,ASSPLSPGQGAYEQY